This TCR beta chain was sequenced for a study of T-cell memory formation after mild COVID-19. Study context: TCR clusters were mostly donor specific.

In regard to this clonotype: The antigen remains undetermined.

Study-wide points: Pre-infection memory contained some responding clones, which suggested that cross-reactive memory had joined. Most CD4+ clones that shrank were in CM and EM, while CD8+ ones turned up in EMRA.

TCRdb ran MiXCR on the 5' RACE reads and lists one entry per CDR3 protein. The sample contains 280,000 or so distinct CDR3 sequences, roughly 8% of which appear only once. The V gene lost 3 bases and the J gene lost 4 bases, with 8 bases spanning the gap. Germline V gene data show CDR1 as SGHTA and CDR2 as FQGNSA. CDR3 length: 13 residues. The specimen was PBMCs or a T cell subset sorted from them (not recorded which). This chain connects TRBV7-2 to TRBJ2-3; no definite D call. The receptor was isolated from a man aged 18 to 30 who had mild COVID-19 (a few samples of this study predate the infection). Cell type and time point are not known. The DNA of the CDR3 is TGTGCCAGCAGCTTCGGACCTCCAGATACGCAGTATTTT. The encoded protein is CASSFGPPDTQYF.